This T cell receptor (beta chain) was sequenced in a study of beta chain features in type 1 diabetes. The wider study: Sorted cells, about 98,000,000 in number, were examined across all samples. General study results and limits: All four CD4+ subsets from Type 1 diabetes patients carried moderately but significantly shorter TCRB CDR3s. It was among patients, rather than healthy donors, that naive, central memory and Treg TCRB repertoires appeared more similar. Any role of HLA type in TCRB rearrangement remained unresolved here.

Deletions cut 0 bases from V and 5 bases from J, with 6 bases between. CDR1 is SGDLS, CDR2 YYNGEE, per germline. This CDR3 contains 13 residues. Reverse transcribing all isolated RNA meant expressed TCRB transcripts were sequenced. Using immunoSEQ multiplex PCR, the repertoire was profiled, and TCRdb retains in-frame clones only, with some absent. The table includes 400,000 or so clones, over 10% detected once. Points on this clone: Its matching antigen is unknown.

The sequence came from a woman aged 18-29 years with type 1 diabetes. Sequencing was done on a sample of naive CD4+ T cells from blood. V gene TRBV9 combines with J gene TRBJ2-1; D unresolved. The CDR3: CASSVAGNNEQFF. CDR3 coding DNA: TGTGCCAGCAGCGTAGCCGGTAACAATGAGCAGTTCTTC.